The TCR beta chain described here comes from a study of T-cell memory formation after mild COVID-19. For the study at large: Clusters were largely donor specific.

This clonotype has only a few counts. This CDR3 has 16 amino acids. The germline V and J ends were trimmed by 0 bases and 6 bases, with 18 bases remaining between them. The germline V gene has CDR1 DFQATT and CDR2 SNEGSKA (reference sequence). 5'RACE primed at constant segments yielded TCR alpha and TCR beta cDNA libraries bearing sample barcodes and UMIs. TCRdb ran MiXCR on the 5' RACE reads and lists one entry per CDR3 protein. The sample contains some 350,000 distinct CDR3 sequences, around 15% of which appear only once. The gene calls are TRBV20-1 and TRBJ1-5; tentative D call: TRBD1 (6 bases). Sequencing was performed on PBMCs or a T cell subset sorted from them (not recorded which). This sequence originates from a man in his late teens or twenties who had mild COVID-19 (a few samples of this study predate the infection). Cell type and time point are not known. The CDR3 DNA follows: TGCAGTGCTAGAGATCGGGTGTCAGGGGAATCTCAGCCCCAGCATTTT. Protein: CSARDRVSGESQPQHF.